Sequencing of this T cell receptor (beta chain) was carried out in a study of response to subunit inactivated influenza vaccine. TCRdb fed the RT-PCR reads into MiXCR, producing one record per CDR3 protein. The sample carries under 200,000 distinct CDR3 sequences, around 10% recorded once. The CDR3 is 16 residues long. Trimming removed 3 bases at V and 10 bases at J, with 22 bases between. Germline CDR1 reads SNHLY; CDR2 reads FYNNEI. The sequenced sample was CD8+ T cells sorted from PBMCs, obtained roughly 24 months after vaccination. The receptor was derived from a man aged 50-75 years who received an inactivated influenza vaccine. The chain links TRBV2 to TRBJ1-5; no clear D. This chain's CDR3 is CASSEPWTDPESPQHF. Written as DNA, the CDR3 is TGTGCCAGCAGTGAGCCGTGGACGGATCCGGAGAGTCCCCAGCATTTT.